The next 3 T cell receptor beta chains were all read from a single sample in a study of blood T cell repertoires in COVID-19 (dated by TCRdb to 2020 to 2021). The receptor library was made with the immunoSEQ multiplex PCR assay. TCRdb holds this immuneACCESS table with in-frame rearrangements only. Some clones are missing; in checked studies, unresolved V genes explain under half, and the rest has no known cause. This sample has hundreds of thousands of clones in its table, and approximately 86% of those were observed once. The top ten hold approximately 2% of the sample. Sequencing used peripheral blood. The receptors originated from a woman aged 25 to 39 who had recovered from COVID-19.

In its sample, this clone was seen once. The chain links TRBV7-9 to TRBJ2-3, with unresolved D. Trimming left V 1 base short and J 5 bases short, with 7 bases between. The CDR3 loop spans 13 amino acids. Germline assignment: CDR1 SEHNR and CDR2 FQNEAQ (reference sequence). CDR3 in amino acids: CASSLVGGDTQYF. The CDR3 region has the DNA TGTGCCAGCAGCTTAGTCGGTGGAGATACGCAGTATTTT.

The J gene is TRBJ2-4, the V gene TRBV11-2, with D possibly being TRBD2 (5 bases). This CDR3 has 14 amino acids. V shed 1 base and J shed 6 bases, with 10 bases lying between them. Germline-derived CDR1 and CDR2 are SGHAT and FQNNGV. The CDR3 is CASSLGGFPNIQYF. As DNA, the CDR3 is TGTGCCAGCAGCTTAGGAGGGTTTCCAAACATTCAGTACTTC.

The chain employs TRBV24-1 and TRBJ2-3; 8 positions agree with TRBD2. This CDR3 spans 18 amino acids. J lost 4 bases, V lost 1 base, and 12 bases had no gene match. Per the germline V gene, CDR1 is KGHDR and CDR2 is SFDVKD. The CDR3 here is CATSDFAGRAGEADTQYF. As DNA, the CDR3 is TGTGCCACCAGTGATTTCGCAGGTCGAGCGGGAGAAGCAGATACGCAGTATTTT.